This TCR beta chain comes out of a study of blood T cell repertoires in COVID-19. Study information: Spain, Italy and the United States supplied samples that represented acute and convalescent COVID-19.

V lost 7 bases to trimming and J lost 6 bases, with 14 bases between them. The CDR3 contains 13 residues. Germline V gene data show CDR1 as MNHEY and CDR2 as SVGAGI. The table came from immunoSEQ multiplex PCR; TCRdb's copy has only in-frame clones and leaves some out. Among under 350,000 clones listed, approximately 88% were seen once. This receptor was identified in a woman in her thirties or forties who had recovered from COVID-19. The sequencing sample was made of PBMCs or T cells enriched from blood (not recorded which). The chain has TRBV6-5 and TRBJ2-3, with a tentative D call TRBD2 (5 bases). CDR3 DNA: TGTGCCAGCACCAACGGGATGAGGGATACGCAGTATTTT. This encodes CASTNGMRDTQYF.